The 13 T cell receptor beta chains presented below share a single source sample, sequenced in a study of vaccination effects on CD4 cells after COVID-19. Assay used: immunoSEQ multiplex PCR; TCRdb lists only in-frame clones, some missing. The sample lists 47,000 or so clones, around 70% occurring once. CD4+ T cell isolation took place after more than eight days of culture. Two doses of BNT162b2 or mRNA-1273 vaccine were administered to participants. These receptors have no identified antigens. The sample here was CD4+ T cells from PBMCs cultured without peptide, taken after COVID-19 vaccination. The receptors were sampled from a human donor who received a COVID-19 vaccine.

The CDR3 DNA reads as TGTGCCAGCAGTACAGGTGGTGACACCGGGGAGCTGTTTTTT. Its protein is CASSTGGDTGELFF. The chain employs TRBV6-5 and TRBJ2-2, with TRBD1 as a possible D gene (5 bases). The germline CDR1 and CDR2 sequences are MNHEY and SVGAGI. This CDR3 comprises 14 residues. The V end was cut by 5 bases, the J end by 3 bases, with 10 bases between.

The chain couples TRBV7-9 to TRBJ1-4; 7 nucleotides agree with TRBD1. Germline V gene lookup returns CDR1 SEHNR and CDR2 FQNEAQ (reference sequence). The CDR3 runs to 14 residues. Trimming removed 10 bases from V and 8 bases from J; junction bases left unmatched: 13. CDR3 nucleotides: TGTGCCACCAGGGGCGGGACAGTGCAGGAAAAACTGTTTTTT. This translates into CATRGGTVQEKLFF.

This chain joins TRBV2 and TRBJ2-3; 11 bases are shared with TRBD2. CDR1 is SNHLY, CDR2 FYNNEI, per germline. The CDR3 sequence is 17 residues long. With V trimmed by 1 base and J by 6 bases, 9 bases remained unmatched. CDR3 DNA: TGTGCCAGCAGTGAAGGGTCTAGCGGGGGGAGGATTGATACGCAGTATTTT. Translated: CASSEGSSGGRIDTQYF.

The gene calls are TRBV7-9 and TRBJ1-5; possibly TRBD1 for D (5 bases). Germline assignment: CDR1 SEHNR and CDR2 FQNEAQ (reference sequence). The CDR3 has 16 amino acids. Trimming took off 3 bases at V and 5 bases at J, with 17 bases between the two ends. Written as DNA, the CDR3 is TGTGCCAGCAGCTTCGCCGGGCAGGGCCTCGATCAGCCCCAGCATTTT. Its protein product is CASSFAGQGLDQPQHF.

Comment on this clone: An end of the junction does not agree with germline; a read error may underlie this. V usage is TRBV3-1 (or the pseudogene TRBV3-2) and J usage is TRBJ1-4; 7 bases fit TRBD1. The length of the CDR3 is 17 residues. Germline CDR1 reads LGHDT; CDR2 reads YNNKEL (reference sequence). In nucleotides, the CDR3 is TGTGCCAGCAGCAAAGATGTTCCACAGGGGCATTACGAAAAACTGTTTTTT. Translation: CASSKDVPQGHYEKLFF.

The chain recombines TRBV29-1 with TRBJ1-3; D call uncertain. The CDR3 spans 12 residues. CDR1 and CDR2 (germline): SQVTM, ANQGSEA. Trimming cost V 4 bases and J 1 base, with 5 bases left between them. Here the CDR3 reads CSVGQSGNTIYF. The DNA for the CDR3 is TGCAGCGTTGGGCAGTCTGGAAACACCATATATTTT.

The rearrangement links TRBV5-1 to TRBJ2-3; D remains unclear. The germline CDR1 and CDR2 sequences are SGHRS and YFSETQ. CDR3 length: 13 residues. Trimming removed 5 bases from V and 4 bases from J, with 11 bases in between. This CDR3 is CASSYGIPDTQYF. DNA of the CDR3: TGCGCCAGCAGTTATGGTATTCCAGATACGCAGTATTTT.

The CDR3 reads CASLGLAGVGTQYF. CDR3 sequence (DNA): TGTGCCAGCTTAGGTCTAGCGGGGGTTGGGACCCAGTACTTC. J is TRBJ2-5 and V is TRBV3-1 (or the pseudogene TRBV3-2); TRBD2 agrees at 10 bases. Per germline, CDR1 LGHDT and CDR2 YNNKEL (reference sequence). There are 14 residues in the CDR3. V was pared by 8 bases and J by 7 bases, with 10 bases of the junction left unmatched.

The gene calls are TRBV9 and TRBJ2-7; 7 bases line up with TRBD2. The CDR3 length is 14 residues. Germline CDR1 reads SGDLS; CDR2 reads YYNGEE. Trimming at V came to 0 bases and at J to 7 bases, leaving 7 bases not matched to a gene. The CDR3 DNA reads TGTGCCAGCAGCGTAGGGCCAGGGACTATTGAGCAGTACTTC. It is translated as CASSVGPGTIEQYF. The whole variable domain, filled in from reference TRBV9 and TRBJ2-7, reads DSGVTQTPKHLITATGQRVTLRCSPRSGDLSVYWYQQSLDQGLQFLIQYYNGEERAKGNILERFSAQQFPDLHSELNLSSLELGDSALYFCASSVGPGTIEQYFGPGTRLTVT.

The J gene is TRBJ2-3, the V gene TRBV5-1; 9 positions agree with TRBD2. The CDR3 is 14 residues long. The V gene end was trimmed by 4 bases and the J gene end by 3 bases; junction bases not matched to a gene: 3. Germline V gene lookup returns CDR1 SGHRS and CDR2 YFSETQ. The CDR3 bases are TGCGCCAGCAGCCCCGCGGGGGGGACAGATACGCAGTATTTT. The encoded protein is CASSPAGGTDTQYF.

This clone was detected once. The chain has TRBV2 and TRBJ1-1; 8 bases agree with TRBD1. CDR1 SNHLY and CDR2 FYNNEI come from the germline V gene. The CDR3 is 13 amino acids. The trim removed 7 bases at V and 11 bases at J, leaving 12 bases unmatched. The CDR3 sequence is CASTEGPRGRAFF. In DNA, the CDR3 is TGTGCCAGCACCGAGGGACCCAGGGGGCGGGCTTTCTTT.

The chain employs TRBV10-1 and TRBJ2-3; D possibly corresponds to TRBD2 (6 bases). Trimming removed 5 bases at V and 6 bases at J, with 15 bases between. CDR3 length: 14 amino acids. The germline V gene encodes CDR1 WNHNN and CDR2 SYGVQD (reference sequence). The CDR3 protein is CASSTTRALDTQYF. In DNA, the CDR3 is TGCGCCAGCAGTACGACTAGGGCCCTCGATACGCAGTATTTT.

With regard to this clone: A junction end diverges from the germline sequence, so it may reflect a read error. The rearrangement links TRBV2 to TRBJ2-4; D unclear. Germline V gene data show CDR1 as SNHLY and CDR2 as FYNNEI. This CDR3 has 12 residues. CDR3: CASREAKNIQYF. The CDR3 DNA reads TGTGCCAGCAGGGAAGCCAAAAACATTCAGTACTTC.